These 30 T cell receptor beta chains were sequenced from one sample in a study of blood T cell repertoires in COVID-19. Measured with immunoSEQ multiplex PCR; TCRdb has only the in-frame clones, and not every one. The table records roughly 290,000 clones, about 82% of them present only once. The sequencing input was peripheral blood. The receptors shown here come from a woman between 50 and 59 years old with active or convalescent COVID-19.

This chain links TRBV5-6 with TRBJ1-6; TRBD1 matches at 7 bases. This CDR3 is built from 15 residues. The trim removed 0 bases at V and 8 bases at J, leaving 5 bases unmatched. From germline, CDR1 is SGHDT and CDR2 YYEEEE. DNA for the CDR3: TGTGCCAGCAGCTTGGTGACAGGGTCGGATTCACCCCTCCACTTT. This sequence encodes CASSLVTGSDSPLHF.

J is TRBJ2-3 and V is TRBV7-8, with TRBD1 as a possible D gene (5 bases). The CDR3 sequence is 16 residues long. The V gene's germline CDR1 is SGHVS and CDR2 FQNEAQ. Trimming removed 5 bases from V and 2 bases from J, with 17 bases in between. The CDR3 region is CASSLGQSRLTDTQYF. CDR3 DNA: TGTGCCAGCAGCCTCGGACAATCACGGCTCACAGATACGCAGTATTTT.

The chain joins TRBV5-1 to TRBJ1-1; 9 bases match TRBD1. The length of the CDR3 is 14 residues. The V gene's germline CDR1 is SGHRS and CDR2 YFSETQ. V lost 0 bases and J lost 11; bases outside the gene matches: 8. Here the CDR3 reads CASSLAGTGLKAFF. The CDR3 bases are TGCGCCAGCAGCTTGGCCGGGACAGGGCTTAAGGCTTTCTTT.

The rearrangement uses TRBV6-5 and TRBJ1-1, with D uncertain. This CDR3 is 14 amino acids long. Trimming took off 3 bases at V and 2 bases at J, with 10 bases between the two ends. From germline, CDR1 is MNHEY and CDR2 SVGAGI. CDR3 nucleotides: TGTGCCAGCAGTTATCGAGATTACAACACTGAAGCTTTCTTT. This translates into CASSYRDYNTEAFF.

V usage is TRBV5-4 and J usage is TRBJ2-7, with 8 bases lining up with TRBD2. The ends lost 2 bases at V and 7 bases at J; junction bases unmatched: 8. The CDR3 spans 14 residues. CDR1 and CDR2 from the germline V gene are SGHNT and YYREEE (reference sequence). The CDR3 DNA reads TGTGCCAGCAGCTTCAGCGGGAGTTTCTCTGAGCAGTACTTC. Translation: CASSFSGSFSEQYF.

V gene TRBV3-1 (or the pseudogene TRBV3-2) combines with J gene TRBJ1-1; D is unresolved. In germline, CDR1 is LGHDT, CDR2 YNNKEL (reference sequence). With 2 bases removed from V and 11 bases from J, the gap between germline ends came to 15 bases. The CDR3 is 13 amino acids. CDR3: CASSQTRAVAAFF. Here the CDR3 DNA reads TGTGCCAGCAGCCAAACGCGGGCGGTTGCCGCTTTCTTT.

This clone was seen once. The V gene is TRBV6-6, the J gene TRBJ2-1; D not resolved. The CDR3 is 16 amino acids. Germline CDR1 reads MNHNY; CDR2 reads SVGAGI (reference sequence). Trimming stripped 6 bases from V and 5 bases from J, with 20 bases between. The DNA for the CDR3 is TGTGCCAGCAGACCCTCCCCTTCCATTCGGGACAATGAGCAGTTCTTC. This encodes CASRPSPSIRDNEQFF.

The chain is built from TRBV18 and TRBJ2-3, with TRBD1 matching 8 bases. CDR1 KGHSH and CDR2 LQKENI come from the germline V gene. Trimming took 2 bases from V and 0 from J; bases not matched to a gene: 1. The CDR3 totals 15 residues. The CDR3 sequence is CASSPRTGSTDTQYF. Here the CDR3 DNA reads TGTGCCAGCTCACCAAGGACAGGGAGCACAGATACGCAGTATTTT.

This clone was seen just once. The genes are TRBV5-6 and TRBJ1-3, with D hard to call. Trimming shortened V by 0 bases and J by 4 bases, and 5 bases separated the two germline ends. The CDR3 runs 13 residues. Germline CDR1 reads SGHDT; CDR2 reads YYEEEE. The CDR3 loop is CASSLGGGNTIYF. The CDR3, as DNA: TGTGCCAGCAGCTTGGGAGGGGGAAACACCATATATTTT.

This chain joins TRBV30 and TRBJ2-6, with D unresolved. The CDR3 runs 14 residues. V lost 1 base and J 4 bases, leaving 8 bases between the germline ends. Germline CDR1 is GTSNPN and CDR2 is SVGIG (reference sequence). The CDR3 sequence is CAWSADAGANVLTF. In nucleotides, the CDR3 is TGTGCCTGGAGTGCAGATGCAGGGGCCAACGTCCTGACTTTC.

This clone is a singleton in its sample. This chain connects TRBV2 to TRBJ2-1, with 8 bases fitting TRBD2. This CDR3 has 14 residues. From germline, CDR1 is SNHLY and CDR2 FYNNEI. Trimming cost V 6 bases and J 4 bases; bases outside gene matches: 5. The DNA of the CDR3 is TGTGCCAGCAGCGGGACTAGGAGGTACAATGAGCAGTTCTTC. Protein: CASSGTRRYNEQFF.

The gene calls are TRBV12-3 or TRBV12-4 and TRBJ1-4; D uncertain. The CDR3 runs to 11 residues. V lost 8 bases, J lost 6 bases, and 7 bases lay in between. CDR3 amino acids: CASGRYEKLFF. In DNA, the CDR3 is TGTGCCAGCGGGCGATATGAAAAACTGTTTTTT.

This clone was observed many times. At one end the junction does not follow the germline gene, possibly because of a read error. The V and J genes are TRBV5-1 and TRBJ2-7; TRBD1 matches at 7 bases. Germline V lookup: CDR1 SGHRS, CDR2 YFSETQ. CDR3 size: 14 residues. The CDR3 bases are TGCGCCAGCAGCTTGGGACAGGGCTCCTCCGAGCAGTACTTC. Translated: CASSLGQGSSEQYF.

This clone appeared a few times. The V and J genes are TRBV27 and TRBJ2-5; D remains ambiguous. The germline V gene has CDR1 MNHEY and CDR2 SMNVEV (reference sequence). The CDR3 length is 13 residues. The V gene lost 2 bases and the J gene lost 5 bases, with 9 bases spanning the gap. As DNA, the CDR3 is TGTGCCAGCAGTTTAGGCGGCGTTGAGACCCAGTACTTC. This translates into CASSLGGVETQYF.

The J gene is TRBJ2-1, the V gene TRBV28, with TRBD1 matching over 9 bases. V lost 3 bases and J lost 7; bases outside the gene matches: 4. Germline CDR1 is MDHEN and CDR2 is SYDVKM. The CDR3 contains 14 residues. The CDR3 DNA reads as TGTGCCAGCAGTTTCGACAGGGGGGGGAATGAGCAGTTCTTC. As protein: CASSFDRGGNEQFF.

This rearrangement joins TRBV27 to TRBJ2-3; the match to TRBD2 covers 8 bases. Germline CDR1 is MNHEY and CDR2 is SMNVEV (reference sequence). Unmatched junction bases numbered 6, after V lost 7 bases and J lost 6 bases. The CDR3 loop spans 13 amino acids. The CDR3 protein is CASTYRGGDTQYF. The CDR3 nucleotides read TGTGCCAGCACCTACCGGGGGGGGGATACGCAGTATTTT.

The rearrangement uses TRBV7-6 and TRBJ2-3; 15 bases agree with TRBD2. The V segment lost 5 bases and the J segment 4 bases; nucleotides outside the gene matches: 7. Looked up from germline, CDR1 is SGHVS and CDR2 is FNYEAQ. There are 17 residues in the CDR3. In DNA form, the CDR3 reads TGTGCCAGCAGCCTACGGACTAGCGGGAGGGGAGCAGATACGCAGTATTTT. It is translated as CASSLRTSGRGADTQYF.

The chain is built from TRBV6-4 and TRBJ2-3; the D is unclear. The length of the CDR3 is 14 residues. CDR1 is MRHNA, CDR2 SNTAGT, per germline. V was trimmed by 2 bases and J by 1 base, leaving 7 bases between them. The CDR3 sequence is CASSDGAGTDTQYF. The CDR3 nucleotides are TGTGCCAGCAGTGACGGCGCGGGCACAGATACGCAGTATTTT.

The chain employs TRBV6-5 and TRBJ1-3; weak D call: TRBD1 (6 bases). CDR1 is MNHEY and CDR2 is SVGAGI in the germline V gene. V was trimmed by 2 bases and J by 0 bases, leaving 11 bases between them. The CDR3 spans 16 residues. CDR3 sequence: CASSYDRSDSGNTIYF. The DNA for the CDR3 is TGTGCCAGCAGTTACGACAGGTCCGACTCTGGAAACACCATATATTTT.

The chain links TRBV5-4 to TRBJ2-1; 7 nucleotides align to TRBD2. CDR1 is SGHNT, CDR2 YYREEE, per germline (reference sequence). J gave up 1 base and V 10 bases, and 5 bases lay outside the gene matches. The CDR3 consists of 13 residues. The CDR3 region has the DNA TGTGCCGGTAGCGGGCCGTCCTACAATGAGCAGTTCTTC. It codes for CAGSGPSYNEQFF.

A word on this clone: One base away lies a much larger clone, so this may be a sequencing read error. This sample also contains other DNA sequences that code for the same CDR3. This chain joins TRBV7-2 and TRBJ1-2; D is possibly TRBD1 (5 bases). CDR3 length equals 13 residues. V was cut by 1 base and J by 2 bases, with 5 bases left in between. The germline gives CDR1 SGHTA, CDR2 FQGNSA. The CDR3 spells CASSLGQNYGYTF. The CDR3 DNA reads TGTGCCAGCAGCTTAGGACAGAACTATGGCTACACCTTC.

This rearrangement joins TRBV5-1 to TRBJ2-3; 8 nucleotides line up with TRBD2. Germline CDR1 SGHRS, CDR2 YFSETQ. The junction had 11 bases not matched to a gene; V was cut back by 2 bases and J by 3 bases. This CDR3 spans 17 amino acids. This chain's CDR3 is CASSFEAGAEGTDTQYF. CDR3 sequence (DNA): TGCGCCAGCAGCTTCGAAGCGGGGGCCGAGGGTACAGATACGCAGTATTTT.

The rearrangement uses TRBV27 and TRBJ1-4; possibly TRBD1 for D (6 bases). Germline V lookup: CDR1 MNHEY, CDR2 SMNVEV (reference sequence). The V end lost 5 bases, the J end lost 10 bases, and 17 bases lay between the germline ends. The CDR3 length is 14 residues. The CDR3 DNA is TGTGCCAGCAGTCCCCTAACAGGGTCGGCAAAACTGTTTTTT. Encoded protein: CASSPLTGSAKLFF.

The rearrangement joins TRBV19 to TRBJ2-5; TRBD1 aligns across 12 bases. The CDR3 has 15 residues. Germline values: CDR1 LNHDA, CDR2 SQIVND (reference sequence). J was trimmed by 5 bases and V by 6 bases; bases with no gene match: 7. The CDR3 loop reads CASRSGTGGRETQYF. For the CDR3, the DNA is TGTGCCAGTAGGTCCGGGACAGGGGGCCGGGAGACCCAGTACTTC.

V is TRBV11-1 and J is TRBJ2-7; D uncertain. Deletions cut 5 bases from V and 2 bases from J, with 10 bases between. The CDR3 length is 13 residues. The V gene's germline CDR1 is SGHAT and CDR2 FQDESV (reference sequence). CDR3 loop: CASSPRIAYEQYF. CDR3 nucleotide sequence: TGTGCCAGCAGCCCCAGGATTGCCTACGAGCAGTACTTC.

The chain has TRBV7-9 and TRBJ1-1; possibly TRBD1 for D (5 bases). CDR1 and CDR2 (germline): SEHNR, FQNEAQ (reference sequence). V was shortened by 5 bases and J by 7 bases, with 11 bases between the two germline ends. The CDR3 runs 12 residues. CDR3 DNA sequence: TGTGCCAGCAGCCAAGACAGTGATGAAGCTTTCTTT. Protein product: CASSQDSDEAFF.

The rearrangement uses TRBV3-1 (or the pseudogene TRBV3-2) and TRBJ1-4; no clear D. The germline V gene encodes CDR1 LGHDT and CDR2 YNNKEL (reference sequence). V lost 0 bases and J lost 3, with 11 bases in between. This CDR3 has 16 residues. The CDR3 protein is CASSQDARRANEKLFF. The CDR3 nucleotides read TGTGCCAGCAGCCAAGATGCCCGGCGGGCTAATGAAAAACTGTTTTTT.

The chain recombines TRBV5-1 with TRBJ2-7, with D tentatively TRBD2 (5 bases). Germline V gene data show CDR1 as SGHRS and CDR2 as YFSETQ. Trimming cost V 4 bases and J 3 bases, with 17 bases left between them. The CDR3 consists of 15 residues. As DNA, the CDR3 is TGCGCCAGCAGCCCCGAATCGGGAACTCACTACGAGCAGTACTTC. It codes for CASSPESGTHYEQYF. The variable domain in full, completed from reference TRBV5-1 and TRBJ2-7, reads KAGVTQTPRYLIKTRGQQVTLSCSPISGHRSVSWYQQTPGQGLQFLFEYFSETQRNKGNFPGRFSGRQFSNSRSEMNVSTLELGDSALYLCASSPESGTHYEQYFGPGTRLTVT.

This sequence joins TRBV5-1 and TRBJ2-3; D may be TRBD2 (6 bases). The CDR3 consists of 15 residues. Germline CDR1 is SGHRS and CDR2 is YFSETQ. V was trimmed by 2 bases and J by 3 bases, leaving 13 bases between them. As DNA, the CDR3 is TGCGCCAGCAGCTTCGAAATCAGCGGGACAGATACGCAGTATTTT. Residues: CASSFEISGTDTQYF.

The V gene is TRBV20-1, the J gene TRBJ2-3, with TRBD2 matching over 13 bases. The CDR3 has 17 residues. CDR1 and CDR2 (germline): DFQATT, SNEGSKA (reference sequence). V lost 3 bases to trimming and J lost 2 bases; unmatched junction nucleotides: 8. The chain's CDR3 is CSASTSGRATSTDTQYF. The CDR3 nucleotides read TGCAGTGCTAGTACTAGCGGGAGGGCAACTTCCACAGATACGCAGTATTTT.